Presented here are 15 T cell receptor beta chains from one specimen sequenced in a study of blood T cell repertoires in COVID-19. Some clones are missing from TCRdb's copy, which holds only in-frame ones; the method was immunoSEQ multiplex PCR. The repertoire includes around 200,000 clones, 83% of them detected once, and roughly 1.3% sits in the top ten. Material for sequencing was peripheral blood. Receptors originate from a woman aged 30 to 39 with COVID-19, enrolled during active disease.

The rearrangement uses TRBV3-1 (or the pseudogene TRBV3-2) and TRBJ2-1; a weak D match, TRBD2 (5 bases). The CDR3 is made up of 16 amino acids. Looked up from germline, CDR1 is LGHDT and CDR2 is YNNKEL (reference sequence). V dropped 4 bases and J dropped 2 bases, with 15 bases sitting between them. The CDR3 DNA reads TGTGCCAGCAGCCCCGAGGGCCTTGCGGCCTACAATGAGCAGTTCTTC. It is translated as CASSPEGLAAYNEQFF.

This clone has just one count. The J gene is TRBJ2-1, the V gene TRBV30; 7 bases fit TRBD2. V trimming: 3 bases; J trimming: 0 bases; junction bases outside the gene matches: 14. CDR1 and CDR2 from the germline V gene are GTSNPN and SVGIG (reference sequence). The CDR3 has 18 residues. The CDR3 coding sequence is TGTGCCTGGAGGAGAGGGTCCGGGGGGTCTAGCTCCTACAATGAGCAGTTCTTC. Protein: CAWRRGSGGSSSYNEQFF. Filled out from reference TRBV30 and TRBJ2-1, the complete variable domain reads SQTIHQWPATLVQPVGSPLSLECTVEGTSNPNLYWYRQAAGRGLQLLFYSVGIGQISSEVPQNLSASRPQDRQFILSSKKLLLSDSGFYLCAWRRGSGGSSSYNEQFFGPGTRLTVL.

The V and J genes are TRBV28 and TRBJ2-5; D is undetermined. Trimming took off 0 bases at V and 2 bases at J, with 7 bases between the two ends. From germline, CDR1 is MDHEN and CDR2 SYDVKM. The CDR3 has 14 amino acids. The CDR3: CASSLWSGQETQYF. CDR3 DNA: TGTGCCAGCAGTTTATGGTCCGGGCAAGAGACCCAGTACTTC. The full variable domain, in which reference TRBV28 and TRBJ2-5 provide the parts outside the CDR3, is DVKVTQSSRYLVKRTGEKVFLECVQDMDHENMFWYRQDPGLGLRLIYFSYDVKMKEKGDIPEGYSVSREKKERFSLILESASTNQTSMYLCASSLWSGQETQYFGPGTRLLVL.

As DNA, the CDR3 is TGTGCCAGCAGCGGGGGACTTCCTGCCTACAATGAGCAGTTCTTC. Protein product: CASSGGLPAYNEQFF. The chain carries TRBV5-5 and TRBJ2-1; the D gene is possibly TRBD2 (6 bases). Trimming removed 4 bases from V and 2 bases from J, with 13 bases in between. In germline, CDR1 is SGHKS, CDR2 YYEKEE (reference sequence). The CDR3 has 15 amino acids.

The chain combines TRBV4-3 with TRBJ2-2; 7 nucleotides line up with TRBD1. There are 17 residues in the CDR3. From germline, CDR1 is LGHNA and CDR2 YSLEER. V lost 3 bases and J lost 4; bases outside the gene matches: 11. DNA for the CDR3: TGCGCCAGCAGCCACTCGACAGGGATGGGGATCACCGGGGAGCTGTTTTTT. Its translation is CASSHSTGMGITGELFF.

The CDR3, as DNA: TGTGCCAGCAGGACAGGGGTGAACCAAGAGACCCAGTACTTC. Its protein is CASRTGVNQETQYF. The chain is built from TRBV6-5 and TRBJ2-5; 8 bases align to TRBD1. From germline, CDR1 is MNHEY and CDR2 SVGAGI. The CDR3 runs 14 residues. The V gene end was trimmed by 6 bases and the J gene end by 0 bases; junction bases not matched to a gene: 3.

The chain employs TRBV3-1 (or the pseudogene TRBV3-2) and TRBJ1-1; 7 positions match TRBD1. The CDR3 has 21 amino acids. Germline V gene sequence: CDR1 LGHDT, CDR2 YNNKEL (reference sequence). Trimming at V came to 1 base and at J to 0 bases, leaving 20 bases not matched to a gene. CDR3 region: CASSQGRDRLTPVNMNTEAFF. CDR3 nucleotide sequence: TGTGCCAGCAGCCAAGGCCGGGACAGACTAACCCCTGTGAATATGAACACTGAAGCTTTCTTT.

The chain joins TRBV27 to TRBJ2-5; D possibly corresponds to TRBD1 (5 bases). This CDR3 has 14 amino acids. V lost 2 bases, J lost 0 bases, and 7 bases lay in between. Per germline, CDR1 MNHEY and CDR2 SMNVEV (reference sequence). This chain's CDR3 is CASSLGAHQETQYF. In nucleotides, the CDR3 is TGTGCCAGCAGTTTAGGGGCACACCAAGAGACCCAGTACTTC.

This chain connects TRBV6-5 to TRBJ2-7; TRBD1 agrees at 8 bases. V lost 6 bases, J lost 5 bases, and 9 bases stayed unmatched. CDR1 is MNHEY and CDR2 is SVGAGI in the germline V gene. This CDR3 comprises 14 residues. The CDR3 here is CASRRAGGWNEQYF. CDR3 nucleotides: TGTGCCAGCAGGAGGGCAGGGGGCTGGAACGAGCAGTACTTC.

V usage is TRBV2 and J usage is TRBJ1-4; a weak D match, TRBD1 (5 bases). From germline, CDR1 is SNHLY and CDR2 FYNNEI. V was shortened by 4 bases and J by 7 bases, with 10 bases between the two germline ends. The CDR3 runs 13 residues. The CDR3 DNA follows: TGTGCCAGCAGTGTTCTGGGGGGTGAAAAACTGTTTTTT. It translates to CASSVLGGEKLFF.

V usage is TRBV9 and J usage is TRBJ2-3, with a weak D call TRBD2 (6 bases). V was shortened by 0 bases and J by 1 base, with 15 bases between the two germline ends. The germline V gene encodes CDR1 SGDLS and CDR2 YYNGEE. The CDR3 is 17 residues long. The CDR3 here is CASSVAEAGIGTDTQYF. The CDR3, as DNA: TGTGCCAGCAGCGTAGCGGAGGCGGGGATTGGCACAGATACGCAGTATTTT.

The rearrangement links TRBV30 to TRBJ2-1; maybe TRBD1 (6 bases). Germline lookup yields CDR1 GTSNPN and CDR2 SVGIG (reference sequence). The CDR3 is 15 residues long. Between the trimmed V and J ends, which lost 0 bases and 5 bases, there was a span of 14 bases. The CDR3 sequence: CAWSVTGVGDNEQFF. The CDR3 DNA is TGTGCCTGGAGTGTGACAGGAGTTGGAGACAATGAGCAGTTCTTC. The whole variable domain, remainder taken from reference TRBV30 and TRBJ2-1, is SQTIHQWPATLVQPVGSPLSLECTVEGTSNPNLYWYRQAAGRGLQLLFYSVGIGQISSEVPQNLSASRPQDRQFILSSKKLLLSDSGFYLCAWSVTGVGDNEQFFGPGTRLTVL.

V gene TRBV21-1 combines with J gene TRBJ2-1; the listed D gene, TRBD2, was not tested against the DNA. TRBV21-1 is a pseudogene segment. This CDR3 has 17 amino acids. DNA for the CDR3: TGTGCCAGCAGCAAACCGTCTAGCGGGAGTGGCTACAATGAGCAGTTCTTC. It translates to CASSKPSSGSGYNEQFF.

The chain recombines TRBV4-3 with TRBJ2-7; D remains unclear. Trimming stripped 0 bases from V and 7 bases from J, with 10 bases between. The CDR3 loop spans 13 amino acids. The germline V gene has CDR1 LGHNA and CDR2 YSLEER. The CDR3 loop is CASSQDLYREQYF. DNA for the CDR3: TGCGCCAGCAGCCAAGATCTTTACCGGGAGCAGTACTTC.

The chain uses TRBV25-1 and TRBJ1-2; TRBD1 matches 9 bases. There are 17 residues in the CDR3. Germline V CDR1 and CDR2: MGHDK, SYGVNS. The V gene end was trimmed by 0 bases and the J gene end by 6 bases; junction bases not matched to a gene: 11. CDR3 coding DNA: TGTGCCAGCAGTGAATATGAAACAGGGGGCAGATTTGATGGCTACACCTTC. As protein: CASSEYETGGRFDGYTF.